Listed here is a single T cell receptor beta chain. The data are from a study of T cell changes during pregnancy in multiple sclerosis. Generated by immunoSEQ multiplex PCR, the TCRdb table keeps only in-frame clones and is missing some. The repertoire has some 55,000 clones, 91% of them found once; the top ten carry approximately 1.2%. The germline CDR1 and CDR2 sequences are PRHDT and FYEKMQ (reference sequence). V lost 3 bases and J 10 bases, leaving 10 bases between the germline ends. This CDR3 spans 13 amino acids. The TCR comes from a female donor in good health, enrolled as a control in a pregnancy study. This chain connects TRBV13 to TRBJ1-6, with D possibly being TRBD1 (6 bases). The material was peripheral blood, obtained after pregnancy. DNA of the CDR3: TGTGCCAGCAGCTTGCGGGGGCAATCACCCCTCCACTTT. The encoded protein is CASSLRGQSPLHF.